The sequence of this T cell receptor beta chain was determined in a study of blood T cell repertoires in COVID-19. This CDR3 spans 14 amino acids. V lost 0 bases, J lost 2 bases, and 8 bases lay in between. From germline, CDR1 is SGDLS and CDR2 YYNGEE. The table came from immunoSEQ multiplex PCR; TCRdb's copy has only in-frame clones and leaves some out. This sample has roughly 380,000 clones, with around nine tenths found just once. Participants were aged 18 to 89 years from around 26 US areas. Cohorts were determined from participant-reported clinical history. This chain joins TRBV9 and TRBJ1-1, with TRBD1 as a possible D gene (6 bases). Sequenced: PBMCs or T cells enriched from blood (not recorded which). The receptor's source is a woman aged 25 to 39 who had been exposed to COVID-19. In DNA, the CDR3 is TGTGCCAGCAGCGTAGCAGGGGCAAACACTGAAGCTTTCTTT. This sequence encodes CASSVAGANTEAFF.